These 6 T cell receptor beta chains were sequenced from one sample in a study of T cell responses to AZD1222 COVID-19 vaccine. Data came from immunoSEQ multiplex PCR; TCRdb stores just in-frame clones and leaves some out. The data contain roughly 160,000 clones, about 92% of them singletons. The material was peripheral blood, obtained 28 days after the second AZD1222 dose. These receptors all stem from an adult who received the AZD1222 COVID-19 vaccine.

The chain has TRBV3-1 (or the pseudogene TRBV3-2) and TRBJ2-7, with D maybe TRBD2 (6 bases). CDR1 LGHDT and CDR2 YNNKEL come from the germline V gene (reference sequence). This CDR3 spans 13 amino acids. The ends were cut back, 4 bases at V and 6 bases at J, with 13 bases in the middle. For the CDR3, the DNA is TGTGCCAGCAGCCCGGGACTTTCCCGCGAGCAGTACTTC. It yields the protein CASSPGLSREQYF.

V gene TRBV6-5 combines with J gene TRBJ1-2, with TRBD1 as a possible D gene (5 bases). V was cut by 0 bases and J by 3 bases, with 11 bases left in between. The CDR3 has 15 amino acids. Germline CDR1 MNHEY, CDR2 SVGAGI. CDR3 loop: CASSYSQGRDYGYTF. The CDR3 DNA follows: TGTGCCAGCAGTTACTCCCAGGGACGTGACTATGGCTACACCTTC.

The chain couples TRBV5-1 to TRBJ2-2, with 8 positions matching TRBD2. Germline CDR1 SGHRS, CDR2 YFSETQ. This CDR3 has 15 amino acids. V was clipped by 2 bases and J by 6 bases; unmatched bases: 6. CDR3: CASSFGAGGPGELFF. Here the CDR3 DNA reads TGCGCCAGCAGCTTTGGGGCGGGGGGCCCCGGGGAGCTGTTTTTT.

The J gene is TRBJ1-2, the V gene TRBV14, with D possibly matching TRBD1 (6 bases). Germline CDR1 and CDR2: SGHDN and FVKESK. The V end was cut by 1 base, the J end by 5 bases, with 14 bases between. The CDR3 is 15 residues long. The CDR3, as DNA: TGTGCCAGCAGCCAAGTGGGGGCTTCGGGGTATGGCTACACCTTC. Amino acid sequence: CASSQVGASGYGYTF.

This chain links TRBV3-1 (or the pseudogene TRBV3-2) with TRBJ1-3; 8 bases agree with TRBD1. J was trimmed by 0 bases and V by 3 bases; bases with no gene match: 4. CDR1 is LGHDT and CDR2 is YNNKEL in the germline V gene (reference sequence). This CDR3 spans 16 amino acids. CDR3 coding DNA: TGTGCCAGCAGCCAGGCCGGGACAGGCTCTGGAAACACCATATATTTT. Protein product: CASSQAGTGSGNTIYF.

The CDR3 DNA is TGTGCCAGCAGCCAGACGCTGCCGGGGCTTTACCAAGAGACCCAGTACTTC. This gives the protein CASSQTLPGLYQETQYF. The rearrangement joins TRBV5-6 to TRBJ2-5; D assignment may be TRBD1 or TRBD2 (5 bases each). CDR1 and CDR2 (germline): SGHDT, YYEEEE. V was pared by 4 bases and J by 0 bases, with 19 bases between. This CDR3 region has 17 residues.